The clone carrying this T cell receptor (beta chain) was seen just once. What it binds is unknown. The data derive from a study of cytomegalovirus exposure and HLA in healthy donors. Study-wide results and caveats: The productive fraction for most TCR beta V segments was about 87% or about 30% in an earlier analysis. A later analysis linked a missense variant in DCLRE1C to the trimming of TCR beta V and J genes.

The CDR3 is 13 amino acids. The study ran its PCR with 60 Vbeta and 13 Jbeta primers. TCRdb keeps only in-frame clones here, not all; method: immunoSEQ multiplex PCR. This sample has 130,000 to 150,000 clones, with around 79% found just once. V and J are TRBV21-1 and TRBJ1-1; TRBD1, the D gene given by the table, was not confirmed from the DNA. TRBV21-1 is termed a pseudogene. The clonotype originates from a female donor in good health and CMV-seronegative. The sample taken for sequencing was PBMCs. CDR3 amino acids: CASSHRGDTEAFF. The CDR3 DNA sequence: TGTGCCAGCAGTCACAGGGGTGACACTGAAGCTTTCTTT.